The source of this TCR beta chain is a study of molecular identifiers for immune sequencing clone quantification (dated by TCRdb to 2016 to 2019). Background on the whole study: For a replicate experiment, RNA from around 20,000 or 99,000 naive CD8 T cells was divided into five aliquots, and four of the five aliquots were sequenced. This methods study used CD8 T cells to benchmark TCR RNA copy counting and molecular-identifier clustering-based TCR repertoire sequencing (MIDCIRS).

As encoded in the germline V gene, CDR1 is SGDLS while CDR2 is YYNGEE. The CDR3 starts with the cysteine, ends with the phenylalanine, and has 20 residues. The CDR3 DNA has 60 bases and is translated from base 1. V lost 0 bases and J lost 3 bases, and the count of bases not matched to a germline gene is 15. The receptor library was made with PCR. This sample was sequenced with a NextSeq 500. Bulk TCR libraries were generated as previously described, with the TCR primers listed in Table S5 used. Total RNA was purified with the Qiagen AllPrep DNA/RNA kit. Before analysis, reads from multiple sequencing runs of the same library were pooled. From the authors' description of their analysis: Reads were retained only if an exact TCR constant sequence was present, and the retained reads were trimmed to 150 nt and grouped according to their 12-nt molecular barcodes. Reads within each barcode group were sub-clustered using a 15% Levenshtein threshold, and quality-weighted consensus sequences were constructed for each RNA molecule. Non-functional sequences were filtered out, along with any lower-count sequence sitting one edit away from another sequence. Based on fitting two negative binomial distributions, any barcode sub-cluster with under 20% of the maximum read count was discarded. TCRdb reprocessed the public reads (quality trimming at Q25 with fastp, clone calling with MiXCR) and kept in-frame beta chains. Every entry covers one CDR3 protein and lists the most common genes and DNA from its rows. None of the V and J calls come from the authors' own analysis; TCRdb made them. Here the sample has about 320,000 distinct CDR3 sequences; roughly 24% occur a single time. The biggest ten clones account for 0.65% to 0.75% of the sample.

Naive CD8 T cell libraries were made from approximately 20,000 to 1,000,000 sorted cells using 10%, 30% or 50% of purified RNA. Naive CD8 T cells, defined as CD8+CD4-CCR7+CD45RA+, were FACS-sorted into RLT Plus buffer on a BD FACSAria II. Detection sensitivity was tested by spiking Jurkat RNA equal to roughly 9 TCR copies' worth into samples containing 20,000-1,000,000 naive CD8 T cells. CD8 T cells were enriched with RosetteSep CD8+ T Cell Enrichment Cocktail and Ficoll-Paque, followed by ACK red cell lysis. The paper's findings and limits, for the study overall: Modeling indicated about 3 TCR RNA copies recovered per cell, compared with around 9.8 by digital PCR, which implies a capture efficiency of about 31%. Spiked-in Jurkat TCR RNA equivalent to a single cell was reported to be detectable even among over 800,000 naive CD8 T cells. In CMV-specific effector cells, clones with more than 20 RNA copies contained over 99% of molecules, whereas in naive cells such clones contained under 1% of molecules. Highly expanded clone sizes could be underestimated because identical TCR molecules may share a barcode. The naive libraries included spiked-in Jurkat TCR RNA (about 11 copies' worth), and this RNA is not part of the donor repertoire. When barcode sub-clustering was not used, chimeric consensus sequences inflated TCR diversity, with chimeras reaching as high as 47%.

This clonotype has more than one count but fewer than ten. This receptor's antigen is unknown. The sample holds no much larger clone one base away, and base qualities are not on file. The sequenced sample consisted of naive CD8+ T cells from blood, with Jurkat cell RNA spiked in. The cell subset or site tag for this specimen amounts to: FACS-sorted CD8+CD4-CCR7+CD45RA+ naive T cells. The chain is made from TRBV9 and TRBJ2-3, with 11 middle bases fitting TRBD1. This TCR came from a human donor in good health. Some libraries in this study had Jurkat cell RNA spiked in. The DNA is TGTGCCAGCAGCGTAGCCCCGGGACAGGGGGTTTCCCAGGGGACAGATACGCAGTATTTT. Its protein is CASSVAPGQGVSQGTDTQYF.